The 15 T cell receptor beta chains presented below share a single source sample, sequenced in a study of CD4 T cells in relation to SARS-CoV-2 and coronaviruses. Their antigen targets remain unknown. CD4+ T cells from unexposed donors were obtained before the COVID-19 pandemic (2011-2018). The cells were cultured for approximately 10 days before CD4+ T cells were isolated. TCRdb's copy holds only in-frame clones and misses some; the assay was immunoSEQ multiplex PCR. The table has about 22,000 clones, around 66% seen once. The sequenced material came from CD4+ T cells from PBMCs, cultured in vitro. These receptors originate from a human donor in good health.

The V call is TRBV19, the J call TRBJ1-5, with 8 bases matching TRBD1. Trimming removed 6 bases from V and 6 bases from J; junction bases left unmatched: 7. In germline, CDR1 is LNHDA, CDR2 SQIVND (reference sequence). The length of the CDR3 is 14 residues. Here the CDR3 DNA reads TGTGCCAGTAGAGTGGCAGGGGGCACTCAGCCCCAGCATTTT. Amino acids: CASRVAGGTQPQHF.

Comment on this clone: Germline and junction disagree at one end, which may indicate a read error. The rearrangement uses TRBV20-1 and TRBJ1-4; the D gene is possibly TRBD1 (6 bases). CDR3 length: 8 residues. The germline V gene has CDR1 DFQATT and CDR2 SNEGSKA (reference sequence). CDR3 coding DNA: TGCAGTGTGCGGGGGCATATTTTT. It yields the protein CSVRGHIF.

The chain combines TRBV19 with TRBJ2-5; tentative D call: TRBD2 (6 bases). This CDR3 region has 13 residues. Germline V gives CDR1 LNHDA, CDR2 SQIVND (reference sequence). The V end lost 6 bases, the J end lost 4 bases, and 12 bases lay between the germline ends. CDR3 amino acids: CASRSGVGETQYF. The DNA of the CDR3 is TGTGCCAGTAGATCGGGAGTAGGAGAGACCCAGTACTTC.

The chain is built from TRBV18 and TRBJ1-1; a possible D gene is TRBD1 (6 bases). CDR3 length: 18 amino acids. The V end lost 0 bases, the J end lost 1 base, and 18 bases lay between the germline ends. Germline assignment: CDR1 KGHSH and CDR2 LQKENI. The CDR3, as DNA: TGTGCCAGCTCACCACCGTCTGGGGGGGCCTTGGGGAACACTGAAGCTTTCTTT. Its protein is CASSPPSGGALGNTEAFF.

The sample holds a few counts of this clone. In DNA form, the CDR3 reads TGTGCCAGCAGCAGAGCGGGAGCTTTCCAAGAGACCCAGTACTTC. Translated, it gives CASSRAGAFQETQYF. This chain uses TRBV7-6 with TRBJ2-5; 8 bases fit TRBD2. The CDR3 consists of 15 residues. Germline-derived CDR1 and CDR2 are SGHVS and FNYEAQ. J was trimmed by 1 base and V by 5 bases; bases with no gene match: 6.

This clone was detected once. The V gene is TRBV5-1, the J gene TRBJ2-3; D is unclear. V lost 4 bases, J lost 6 bases, and 9 bases lay in between. The CDR3 sequence is 12 residues long. Germline V CDR1 and CDR2: SGHRS, YFSETQ. Here the CDR3 reads CASSLGDDTQYF. The DNA for the CDR3 is TGCGCCAGCAGCCTCGGTGATGATACGCAGTATTTT.

The chain recombines TRBV5-5 with TRBJ2-4, with D tentatively TRBD2 (6 bases). Trimming shortened V by 0 bases and J by 6 bases, and 16 bases separated the two germline ends. The CDR3 has 16 amino acids. From germline, CDR1 is SGHKS and CDR2 YYEKEE (reference sequence). CDR3 in DNA: TGTGCCAGCAGCTTGGGCGGGGAATTGGGCGCAAACATTCAGTACTTC. It encodes CASSLGGELGANIQYF.

This clone was observed a single time. The J gene is TRBJ2-5, the V gene TRBV3-1 (or the pseudogene TRBV3-2); D is undetermined. The V end was cut by 0 bases, the J end by 7 bases, with 15 bases between. Per the germline V gene, CDR1 is LGHDT and CDR2 is YNNKEL (reference sequence). The CDR3 runs to 15 residues. Written as DNA, the CDR3 is TGTGCCAGCAGCCAAGACAGACGGCGATTGGGGACCCAGTACTTC. Protein sequence: CASSQDRRRLGTQYF.

V gene TRBV4-1 combines with J gene TRBJ1-5, with D possibly TRBD1 on 5 matching bases. The germline V gene has CDR1 MGHRA and CDR2 YSYEKL. CDR3 size: 15 residues. The V end lost 0 bases, the J end lost 7 bases, and 13 bases lay between the germline ends. The CDR3 DNA is TGCGCCAGCAGCCAAGAGGGGCAGGGTTCCCAGCCCCAGCATTTT. This sequence encodes CASSQEGQGSQPQHF.

The chain combines TRBV5-6 with TRBJ2-3; maybe TRBD1 (6 bases). Germline V CDR1 and CDR2: SGHDT, YYEEEE. Trimming shortened V by 3 bases and J by 5 bases, and 7 bases separated the two germline ends. The CDR3 consists of 12 residues. The CDR3 DNA sequence: TGTGCCAGCAGCTCAGGGGTAGATACGCAGTATTTT. Amino acid sequence: CASSSGVDTQYF.

V usage is TRBV11-2 and J usage is TRBJ2-2; 12 bases map to TRBD2. V lost 8 bases and J lost 5; bases outside the gene matches: 3. The V gene's germline CDR1 is SGHAT and CDR2 FQNNGV. The CDR3 totals 14 residues. The CDR3 protein is CASSGLAGTGELFF. As DNA, the CDR3 is TGTGCCAGCTCCGGACTAGCGGGGACCGGGGAGCTGTTTTTT.

This clone showed up just once. V is TRBV4-3 and J is TRBJ2-2; D perhaps matches TRBD1 (5 bases). The CDR3 sequence is 16 residues long. Germline CDR1 and CDR2: LGHNA and YSLEER. V lost 1 base, J lost 6 bases, and 15 bases lay in between. In nucleotides, the CDR3 is TGCGCCAGCAGCCAAGCTGGAAGGGGAAATGCCGGGGAGCTGTTTTTT. Translation gives CASSQAGRGNAGELFF.

About this clone: This sample includes further DNA sequences coding for the same CDR3. This chain links TRBV5-1 with TRBJ2-6; D possibly corresponds to TRBD1 (5 bases). Germline CDR1 is SGHRS and CDR2 is YFSETQ. Trimming removed 2 bases at V and 1 base at J, with 7 bases between. CDR3 length: 15 amino acids. The CDR3 nucleotides read TGCGCCAGCAGCTTAGGGGCGTCTGGGGCCAACGTCCTGACTTTC. This sequence encodes CASSLGASGANVLTF.

This chain links TRBV7-8 with TRBJ2-7; the D is unclear. The V gene lost 1 base and the J gene lost 5 bases, with 6 bases spanning the gap. Germline V gene sequence: CDR1 SGHVS, CDR2 FQNEAQ. The CDR3 spans 12 residues. The CDR3 coding sequence is TGTGCCAGCAGCTTAGGCAGCCACGAGCAGTACTTC. Translating gives CASSLGSHEQYF.

V is TRBV18 and J is TRBJ1-5; D gene uncertain. CDR1 and CDR2 (germline): KGHSH, LQKENI. This CDR3 is 12 amino acids long. Trimming cost V 5 bases and J 10 bases, with 12 bases left between them. The CDR3 region has the DNA TGTGCCAGCTCAAAATTAGCCGTACCCCAGCATTTT. Translating gives CASSKLAVPQHF.